Listed below are T cell receptor beta chains from one sample, sequenced in a study of STAT5B mutations in CD4+ large granular lymphocyte leukemia. Profiled with immunoSEQ multiplex PCR; TCRdb holds only in-frame clones, not every one. The table lists about 30,000 clones, approximately 80% of them singletons, with around 1.9% in the top ten. Input material: CD4+ T cells from blood buffy coats. Receptor source: a human donor in good health. CDR3s include the opening cysteine and the closing phenylalanine or tryptophan. A D gene is named only where the DNA matches it firmly. A clone size is listed for some rows: how often the clone was seen (once, few, many), or a class if it is expanded.

J	V	size	D	DNA	CDR3
TRBJ1-2	TRBV6-5	-	TRBD1	TGTGCCAGCAGTTACGGGGACAGGGGCTATGGCTACACCTTC	CASSYGDRGYGYTF
TRBJ2-5	TRBV5-1	-	-	TGCGCCAGCAGCTTGGCCAGCGCGGGGCAAGAGACCCAGTACTTC	CASSLASAGQETQYF
TRBJ2-2	TRBV13	-	-	TGTGCCAGCAGCATACCGGGACAGAACACCGGGGAGCTGTTTTTT	CASSIPGQNTGELFF
TRBJ1-6	TRBV28	once	TRBD1	TGTGCCAGCAGTACGGGACAGGGTGTGCTCGTCGGTAATTCACCCCTCCACTTT	CASSTGQGVLVGNSPLHF
TRBJ1-2	TRBV10-3	-	-	TGTGCCATCCCAGATAGTACAGGGATGAACTATGGCTACACCTTC	CAIPDSTGMNYGYTF
TRBJ2-1	TRBV7-3	-	-	TGTGCCAGCAGTAGCCGCGGTGGTAGTACCTACAATGAGCAGTTCTTC	CASSSRGGSTYNEQFF
TRBJ1-4	TRBV29-1	-	TRBD1	TGCAGCGTACGACAGGGAGGTTCTGAAAAACTGTTTTTT	CSVRQGGSEKLFF
TRBJ2-1	TRBV11-1	-	-	TGTGCCAGCAGCTTATGGTCAGGGCCTAGGGGTGAGCAGTTCTTC	CASSLWSGPRGEQFF
TRBJ2-4	TRBV19	once	-	TGTGCCAGTAGTATGGTCCATCGGACTGGGGACATTCAGTACTTC	CASSMVHRTGDIQYF
TRBJ2-3	TRBV6-6	-	TRBD1	TGTGCCAGCAGTGGGACAGCAGATACGCAGTATTTT	CASSGTADTQYF
TRBJ1-5	TRBV7-2	-	-	TGTGCCAGCAGCTTAGACAGTAGCAATCAGCCCCAGCATTTT	CASSLDSSNQPQHF